This T cell receptor beta chain is from a study of T cell responses to AZD1222 COVID-19 vaccine. Libraries were prepared by immunoSEQ multiplex PCR; TCRdb keeps only in-frame clonotypes and omits some of them. The table records fewer than 110,000 clones, 91% of them present only once. In germline, CDR1 is SEHNR, CDR2 FQNEAQ (reference sequence). The CDR3 totals 16 residues. V gave up 0 bases and J gave up 4 bases, with 15 bases separating them. As to this clone: Its target is unknown.

Findings and caveats of the study: Spike-specific TCR breadth and depth went up after people got two AZD1222 doses. Regions 160-218 and 743-854 held dominance among vaccine-associated CD4 TCRs, which spanned spike. Within unmutated variant regions lay the reported targets of nearly half of spike-specific TCRs.

The source material was peripheral blood, sampled on day 0 of AZD1222 vaccination. The chain employs TRBV7-9 and TRBJ2-5; D is possibly TRBD2 (5 bases). This sequence originates from an adult in good health. CDR3 residues: CASSLADLEGGETQYF. Here the CDR3 DNA reads TGTGCCAGCAGCTTAGCTGACCTAGAGGGTGGAGAGACCCAGTACTTC.